These 32 T cell receptor beta chains share one sample of origin, sequenced in a study of blood T cell repertoires in COVID-19. The repertoire was sequenced with immunoSEQ multiplex PCR; TCRdb's copy has only in-frame clones and lacks some. The repertoire holds roughly 140,000 clones, with about four fifths as singletons. The sequenced material came from peripheral blood. These receptors originate from a human donor in a cohort sampled during active COVID-19.

The chain recombines TRBV4-2 with TRBJ2-3; 8 bases map to TRBD2. Germline values: CDR1 LGHNA, CDR2 YNFKEQ. CDR3 length equals 15 residues. J lost 3 bases, V lost 6 bases, and 8 bases had no gene match. CDR3 loop: CASRQTSGGTDTQYF. As DNA, the CDR3 is TGTGCCAGCAGACAAACCAGCGGGGGAACAGATACGCAGTATTTT.

The rearrangement joins TRBV7-9 to TRBJ2-7; 7 nucleotides line up with TRBD1. The CDR3 contains 18 residues. V lost 0 bases to trimming and J lost 1 base; unmatched junction nucleotides: 12. CDR1 and CDR2 from the germline V gene are SEHNR and FQNEAQ (reference sequence). The CDR3 loop is CASSLAGRSGGSSYEQYF. CDR3 coding DNA: TGTGCCAGCAGCTTAGCGGGGCGTTCAGGGGGTTCATCCTACGAGCAGTACTTC.

Only one count was recorded for this clone. The rearrangement links TRBV7-2 to TRBJ2-7; TRBD1 aligns across 8 bases. J was trimmed by 4 bases and V by 4 bases; bases with no gene match: 3. CDR3 length: 13 amino acids. The germline V gene encodes CDR1 SGHTA and CDR2 FQGNSA. The CDR3 region is CASSSQGAYEQYF. CDR3 nucleotides: TGTGCCAGCAGCTCTCAGGGGGCGTACGAGCAGTACTTC. Drawing the rest from reference TRBV7-2 and TRBJ2-7, the complete variable domain is GAGVSQSPSNKVTEKGKDVELRCDPISGHTALYWYRQSLGQGLEFLIYFQGNSAPDKSGLPSDRFSAERTGGSVSTLTIQRTQQEDSAVYLCASSSQGAYEQYFGPGTRLTVT.

V is TRBV27 and J is TRBJ1-1, with TRBD1 matching 7 bases. With 7 bases clipped from V and 1 base from J, the junction kept 6 bases outside the gene matches. CDR3 length equals 14 residues. Germline V CDR1 and CDR2: MNHEY, SMNVEV (reference sequence). The CDR3, as DNA: TGTGCCAGCAACCCGGGACAGCGGAACACTGAAGCTTTCTTT. Amino acid sequence: CASNPGQRNTEAFF.

This clone was seen a single time. The chain has TRBV15 and TRBJ2-7; 11 bases are shared with TRBD2. V lost 3 bases to trimming and J lost 2 bases; unmatched junction nucleotides: 3. Germline V CDR1 and CDR2: LNHNV, YYDKDF (reference sequence). There are 15 residues in the CDR3. CDR3 nucleotide sequence: TGTGCCACCAGCAGTACTAGCGGGGGACCCTACGAGCAGTACTTC. The encoded protein is CATSSTSGGPYEQYF.

The CDR3 DNA reads as TGTGCCAGCAGACAACGCCAAGGGGGTGCTGGAAACACCATATATTTT. Amino acids: CASRQRQGGAGNTIYF. V gene TRBV27 combines with J gene TRBJ1-3; D might be TRBD1 (6 bases). The V gene's germline CDR1 is MNHEY and CDR2 SMNVEV (reference sequence). V lost 6 bases and J lost 2, with 17 bases in between. The CDR3 loop spans 16 amino acids.

CDR3 residues: CASSSSGWGQGTLVDYGYTF. The CDR3 DNA is TGCGCCAGCAGCTCCTCCGGGTGGGGACAGGGTACCCTCGTGGACTATGGCTACACCTTC. The V and J genes are TRBV5-1 and TRBJ1-2; TRBD1 agrees at 9 bases. CDR3 size: 20 residues. V dropped 3 bases and J dropped 3; count of bases not matched to a gene: 21. From germline, CDR1 is SGHRS and CDR2 YFSETQ. Based on the CDR3 plus reference TRBV5-1 and TRBJ1-2, the full variable domain is KAGVTQTPRYLIKTRGQQVTLSCSPISGHRSVSWYQQTPGQGLQFLFEYFSETQRNKGNFPGRFSGRQFSNSRSEMNVSTLELGDSALYLCASSSSGWGQGTLVDYGYTFGSGTRLTVV.

The CDR3 loop reads CASSVGQTSTDTQYF. For the CDR3, the DNA is TGTGCCAGCAGTGTGGGACAGACTAGCACAGATACGCAGTATTTT. The chain uses TRBV6-4 and TRBJ2-3; 7 bases fit TRBD1. The V and J ends lost 4 bases and 0 bases, in that order; junction bases with no gene match: 4. CDR3 length: 15 residues. Per the germline V gene, CDR1 is MRHNA and CDR2 is SNTAGT.

This chain uses TRBV2 with TRBJ2-5; D unclear. The V gene's germline CDR1 is SNHLY and CDR2 FYNNEI. The CDR3 is 14 amino acids. V dropped 5 bases and J dropped 0 bases, with 10 bases sitting between them. CDR3 coding DNA: TGTGCCAGCAGTCCTTTCGGGTACCAAGAGACCCAGTACTTC. It translates to CASSPFGYQETQYF.

The J gene is TRBJ2-3, the V gene TRBV6-2 or TRBV6-3; TRBD1 might be the D (6 bases). The V and J ends lost 4 bases and 7 bases respectively, with 15 bases between them. In germline, CDR1 is MNHEY, CDR2 SVGEGT. This CDR3 region has 14 residues. The CDR3 reads CASSSGTRINTQYF. Written as DNA, the CDR3 is TGTGCCAGCAGTTCCGGGACAAGAATTAATACGCAGTATTTT.

The rearrangement links TRBV7-8 to TRBJ2-3; 12 bases are a match to TRBD2. Germline V gene data show CDR1 as SGHVS and CDR2 as FQNEAQ. V shed 5 bases, J shed 2 bases, and the junction held 5 bases outside the gene matches. This CDR3 has 16 amino acids. In DNA form, the CDR3 reads TGTGCCAGCAGCCCCGGACTAGCGGGGCCCACAGATACGCAGTATTTT. The encoded protein is CASSPGLAGPTDTQYF.

This chain links TRBV21-1 with TRBJ2-1; TRBD1, the table's D call, lacks a check against the DNA. TRBV21-1 is flagged as a pseudogene. This CDR3 spans 15 amino acids. For the CDR3, the DNA is TGTGCCAGCACTCGCCGGGACAGGGGATGGGGTGAGCAGTTCTTC. Amino acid sequence: CASTRRDRGWGEQFF.

The chain employs TRBV6-1 and TRBJ1-5, with D hard to call. V was clipped by 4 bases and J by 2 bases, with 9 bases between them. The CDR3 covers 14 residues. CDR1 and CDR2 (germline): MNHNS, SASEGT. The chain's CDR3 is CASSGSRGNQPQHF. CDR3 in DNA: TGTGCCAGCAGTGGGAGTAGAGGCAATCAGCCCCAGCATTTT.

The J gene is TRBJ2-3, the V gene TRBV9; 8 bases are shared with TRBD2. Germline V gene sequence: CDR1 SGDLS, CDR2 YYNGEE. The junction had 6 bases not matched to a gene; V was cut back by 3 bases and J by 3 bases. The CDR3 contains 15 residues. The CDR3 DNA sequence: TGTGCCAGCAGCGCGAGCGGGGGCGGGACAGATACGCAGTATTTT. Protein product: CASSASGGGTDTQYF.

The chain links TRBV7-6 to TRBJ2-7, with D unresolved. The CDR3 is made up of 15 amino acids. Germline V gene sequence: CDR1 SGHVS, CDR2 FNYEAQ. V lost 0 bases and J 2 bases, leaving 11 bases between the germline ends. The CDR3 coding sequence is TGTGCCAGCAGCTTAGCGCACGGTTACCCCTACGAGCAGTACTTC. Encoded protein: CASSLAHGYPYEQYF.

The genes are TRBV21-1 and TRBJ2-2; the table's D gene call, TRBD1, was not cross checked with the DNA. TRBV21-1 is deemed a pseudogene. CDR3 length equals 15 residues. This chain's CDR3 is CASVLRTSNTGELFF. In DNA form, the CDR3 reads TGTGCCAGCGTCCTCCGGACATCGAACACCGGGGAGCTGTTTTTT.

V gene TRBV12-3 or TRBV12-4 combines with J gene TRBJ2-5; D gene unclear. The ends were cut back, 2 bases at V and 4 bases at J, with 8 bases in the middle. The CDR3 has 13 amino acids. CDR3 sequence: CASSLLVSETQYF. CDR3 nucleotide sequence: TGTGCCAGCAGTTTACTAGTATCAGAGACCCAGTACTTC.

The rearrangement uses TRBV20-1 and TRBJ2-5, with D possibly being TRBD2 (6 bases). V lost 3 bases, J lost 6 bases, and 20 bases lay in between. Per germline, CDR1 DFQATT and CDR2 SNEGSKA (reference sequence). The CDR3 is made up of 15 amino acids. The DNA of the CDR3 is TGCAGTGCTAGTGGGTTTCCAGCGGCGGGACAGACCCAGTACTTC. Amino acid sequence: CSASGFPAAGQTQYF.

This clone came up a few times. The chain combines TRBV5-1 with TRBJ1-6; a possible D gene is TRBD1 (6 bases). Germline V CDR1 and CDR2: SGHRS, YFSETQ. This CDR3 is built from 14 residues. Trimming removed 4 bases at V and 14 bases at J, with 19 bases between. CDR3 bases: TGCGCCAGCAGCCCCCGAGGGGGGGGTCGAGCCCTCCACTTT. This encodes CASSPRGGGRALHF.

The rearrangement uses TRBV20-1 and TRBJ1-6, with D tentatively TRBD1 (6 bases). The germline gives CDR1 DFQATT, CDR2 SNEGSKA (reference sequence). V shed 4 bases and J shed 10 bases, with 8 bases lying between them. The CDR3 is made up of 11 amino acids. Here the CDR3 reads CSAKGESPLHF. For the CDR3, the DNA is TGCAGTGCTAAGGGGGAATCACCCCTCCACTTT.

This clone was observed once. V gene TRBV3-1 (or the pseudogene TRBV3-2) combines with J gene TRBJ2-1; the D gene is possibly TRBD2 (5 bases). This CDR3 spans 12 amino acids. The germline gives CDR1 LGHDT, CDR2 YNNKEL (reference sequence). V lost 1 base, J lost 9 bases, and 7 bases lay in between. The CDR3 DNA sequence: TGTGCCAGCAGCCAAGCGGGGTTTGAGCAGTTCTTC. Protein sequence: CASSQAGFEQFF.

CDR3: CASSVDAAAAYEQYF. In DNA, the CDR3 is TGTGCCAGCAGCGTAGACGCGGCAGCCGCCTACGAGCAGTACTTC. V and J are TRBV9 and TRBJ2-7; D gene ambiguous. Germline V gives CDR1 SGDLS, CDR2 YYNGEE. The CDR3 has 15 residues. The V end was cut by 0 bases, the J end by 2 bases, with 12 bases between.

The genes are TRBV19 and TRBJ1-5; 7 bases match TRBD1. Germline loops: CDR1 LNHDA, CDR2 SQIVND (reference sequence). The CDR3 has 14 residues. The V segment lost 2 bases and the J segment 6 bases; nucleotides outside the gene matches: 4. CDR3: CASSIPGGLQPQHF. CDR3 in DNA: TGTGCCAGTAGTATACCAGGGGGGCTTCAGCCCCAGCATTTT. The full variable domain, rest sourced from reference TRBV19 and TRBJ1-5, is DGGITQSPKYLFRKEGQNVTLSCEQNLNHDAMYWYRQDPGQGLRLIYYSQIVNDFQKGDIAEGYSVSREKKESFPLTVTSAQKNPTAFYLCASSIPGGLQPQHFGDGTRLSIL.

The chain couples TRBV9 to TRBJ2-1; D is undetermined. The length of the CDR3 is 15 residues. V was pared by 4 bases and J by 5 bases, with 16 bases between. Looked up from germline, CDR1 is SGDLS and CDR2 is YYNGEE. The CDR3 region is CASSPRSSRNNEQFF. The CDR3 DNA reads TGTGCCAGCAGCCCCAGGTCATCCCGGAACAATGAGCAGTTCTTC.

The chain links TRBV3-1 (or the pseudogene TRBV3-2) to TRBJ1-2, with D tentatively TRBD1 (5 bases). The V end lost 3 bases, the J end lost 8 bases, and 13 bases lay between the germline ends. The CDR3 runs to 13 residues. CDR1 is LGHDT, CDR2 YNNKEL, per germline (reference sequence). This CDR3 reads CASSQVGGTGYTF. The CDR3 nucleotides read TGTGCCAGCAGCCAGGTCGGGGGAACGGGCTACACCTTC.

V and J are TRBV27 and TRBJ1-2; 10 bases agree with TRBD1. Losses at the gene ends were 4 bases for V and 4 bases for J; bases not matched to a gene: 6. Germline V lookup: CDR1 MNHEY, CDR2 SMNVEV (reference sequence). This CDR3 is 15 amino acids long. The CDR3, as DNA: TGTGCCAGCAGTTCCGGACAGGGGGTAGGCTATGGCTACACCTTC. This encodes CASSSGQGVGYGYTF.

This clone was observed once. The chain is built from TRBV6-5 and TRBJ1-5; the match to TRBD1 covers 10 bases. The junction had 10 bases not matched to a gene; V was cut back by 8 bases and J by 6 bases. In germline, CDR1 is MNHEY, CDR2 SVGAGI. This CDR3 spans 15 amino acids. CDR3 in amino acids: CASQPLTGGFQPQHF. The DNA of the CDR3 is TGTGCCAGCCAGCCCTTGACAGGGGGCTTTCAGCCCCAGCATTTT.

The chain employs TRBV14 and TRBJ2-7; D is possibly TRBD1 (5 bases). This CDR3 is 15 amino acids long. Germline assignment: CDR1 SGHDN and CDR2 FVKESK. V was clipped by 0 bases and J by 3 bases, with 12 bases between them. The CDR3 spells CASSQDAARVYEQYF. The CDR3 bases are TGTGCCAGCAGCCAAGACGCCGCCAGGGTCTACGAGCAGTACTTC. The variable domain in full, completed from reference TRBV14 and TRBJ2-7, reads EAGVTQFPSHSVIEKGQTVTLRCDPISGHDNLYWYRRVMGKEIKFLLHFVKESKQDESGMPNNRFLAERTGGTYSTLKVQPAELEDSGVYFCASSQDAARVYEQYFGPGTRLTVT.

This chain joins TRBV7-2 and TRBJ2-3; perhaps TRBD1 as D (6 bases). Germline values: CDR1 SGHTA, CDR2 FQGNSA. The CDR3 is 14 amino acids. V was pared by 5 bases and J by 2 bases, with 11 bases between. The CDR3 region has the DNA TGTGCCAGCAGCCCTACAGGGAACACAGATACGCAGTATTTT. Protein product: CASSPTGNTDTQYF.

The chain recombines TRBV5-1 with TRBJ2-5; TRBD2 matches at 11 bases. J was trimmed by 1 base and V by 4 bases; bases with no gene match: 6. The CDR3 covers 16 residues. The germline CDR1 and CDR2 sequences are SGHRS and YFSETQ. Here the CDR3 DNA reads TGCGCCAGCAGCCCTTGGGGACTAGCGGTCCAAGAGACCCAGTACTTC. Translation gives CASSPWGLAVQETQYF.

The chain employs TRBV13 and TRBJ2-3, with 7 bases lining up with TRBD2. J was trimmed by 9 bases and V by 6 bases; bases with no gene match: 18. The CDR3 contains 16 residues. Germline CDR1 reads PRHDT; CDR2 reads FYEKMQ (reference sequence). The CDR3 loop reads CASRMAGAERARTQYF. The CDR3 DNA sequence: TGTGCCAGCAGAATGGCGGGAGCAGAGCGGGCGAGAACGCAGTATTTT.

This CDR3 is CASSQSDRATNEKLFF. The DNA of the CDR3 is TGTGCCAGCAGCCAATCCGACAGAGCAACTAATGAAAAACTGTTTTTT. This chain links TRBV3-1 (or the pseudogene TRBV3-2) with TRBJ1-4; tentative D call: TRBD1 (5 bases). V was clipped by 2 bases and J by 0 bases, with 10 bases between them. The CDR3 covers 16 residues. Germline CDR1 and CDR2: LGHDT and YNNKEL (reference sequence).